One and the same sample provided the 30 T cell receptor beta chains below, sequenced in a study of human T cells and chemical hapten exposure. As to time point: patch test 1, 2 weeks after DPC sensitization. Treatment given: therapeutic diphenylcyclopropenone sensitization with weekly scalp DPC. Using its own MiXCR run on the RACE reads, TCRdb lists one record per CDR3 protein. The repertoire consists of approximately 82,000 distinct CDR3 sequences, with approximately 12% occurring once and the leading ten covering approximately 3.7%. Sequencing was performed on whole blood, taken in connection with sensitization to the hapten diphenylcyclopropenone (DPC). Source of these receptors: a woman aged 60-70 years with alopecia areata. Some clones in this sample may be carry-over from other donors' samples.

Ten or more counts support this clonotype. The chain links TRBV14 to TRBJ1-2; D is unclear. The CDR3 is 15 residues long. Trimming took 4 bases from V and 0 from J, leaving 12 bases between them. Germline V lookup: CDR1 SGHDN, CDR2 FVKESK. CDR3 in amino acids: CASSLHRGANYGYTF. Here the CDR3 DNA reads TGTGCCAGCAGCCTTCATCGTGGCGCTAACTATGGCTACACCTTC.

This clonotype was seen many times. The chain employs TRBV4-2 and TRBJ2-5; tentatively, D is TRBD1 (6 bases). Germline V gives CDR1 LGHNA, CDR2 YNFKEQ. The CDR3 length is 14 residues. With 1 base removed from V and 4 bases from J, the gap between germline ends came to 10 bases. The CDR3 here is CASSQVGRGETQYF. In DNA form, the CDR3 reads TGTGCCAGCAGCCAAGTTGGCAGGGGAGAGACCCAGTACTTC.

This clonotype was detected only once. The J gene is TRBJ2-4, the V gene TRBV20-1; tentatively, D is TRBD1 (5 bases). V dropped 0 bases and J dropped 0 bases, with 21 bases sitting between them. Germline CDR1 reads DFQATT; CDR2 reads SNEGSKA (reference sequence). The CDR3 loop spans 19 amino acids. CDR3 nucleotides: TGCAGTGCTAGAGATCTCAGGACCTTAACGACAGCAGCCAAAAACATTCAGTACTTC. This encodes CSARDLRTLTTAAKNIQYF.

This clonotype was seen ten or more times. The chain joins TRBV7-9 to TRBJ2-1, with TRBD2 matching 10 bases. Germline V gene data show CDR1 as SEHNR and CDR2 as FQNEAQ (reference sequence). The CDR3 runs 15 residues. Trimming took 1 base from V and 8 from J; bases not matched to a gene: 5. The CDR3 here is CASSLEAGGPHEQFF. The CDR3 DNA reads TGTGCCAGCAGCTTAGAAGCGGGGGGGCCACATGAGCAGTTCTTC.

This clonotype was counted ten times or more. The V call is TRBV12-3 or TRBV12-4, the J call TRBJ2-7; 9 bases line up with TRBD1. The junction had 9 bases not matched to a gene; V was cut back by 4 bases and J by 5 bases. This CDR3 has 15 residues. CDR3 DNA: TGTGCCAGCAGTTCAAGCCGGGACAGGGTCAACGAGCAGTACTTC. Encoded protein: CASSSSRDRVNEQYF.

This clonotype has at least ten counts. V and J are TRBV13 and TRBJ1-5; D remains unclear. The CDR3 runs 13 residues. V was cut by 2 bases and J by 7 bases, with 9 bases left in between. The germline gives CDR1 PRHDT, CDR2 FYEKMQ (reference sequence). CDR3: CASSLQGYQPQHF. The CDR3, as DNA: TGTGCCAGCAGCTTACAAGGGTACCAGCCCCAGCATTTT.

The chain carries TRBV2 and TRBJ1-5; no reliable D call. V was shortened by 6 bases and J by 4 bases, with 13 bases between the two germline ends. This CDR3 comprises 14 residues. The germline CDR1 and CDR2 sequences are SNHLY and FYNNEI. CDR3 sequence reads: CASSVLYKNQPQHF. CDR3 bases: TGTGCCAGCAGCGTACTTTACAAGAATCAGCCCCAGCATTTT.

V gene TRBV5-1 combines with J gene TRBJ2-1; maybe TRBD2 (5 bases). This CDR3 spans 13 amino acids. CDR1 is SGHRS and CDR2 is YFSETQ in the germline V gene. Deletions cut 0 bases from V and 7 bases from J, with 8 bases between. DNA of the CDR3: TGCGCCAGCAGCTTGGGAGGGAGTAATGAGCAGTTCTTC. Translation gives CASSLGGSNEQFF.

This clonotype was picked up a small number of times. The chain carries TRBV12-3 or TRBV12-4 and TRBJ1-6; 9 positions agree with TRBD1. The CDR3 length is 17 residues. The J segment lost 2 bases and the V segment lost 4 bases, leaving 6 bases of the junction unmatched. The CDR3 protein is CASSYGTGTTYNSPLHF. For the CDR3, the DNA is TGTGCCAGCAGTTACGGGACAGGGACCACCTATAATTCACCCCTCCACTTT.

This clonotype was observed many times. The chain links TRBV2 to TRBJ2-2; 8 bases agree with TRBD1. There are 12 residues in the CDR3. V was clipped by 5 bases and J by 9 bases; unmatched bases: 2. Germline V gene lookup returns CDR1 SNHLY and CDR2 FYNNEI. The CDR3, as DNA: TGTGCCAGCAGTTCAGGGGGCCGGGAGCTGTTTTTT. This codes for CASSSGGRELFF.

For this clonotype: This may be a read error, as it is one base from a much larger clone. This chain joins TRBV6-5 and TRBJ1-2; D unresolved. The CDR3 sequence is 16 residues long. Germline values: CDR1 MNHEY, CDR2 SVGAGI. Trimming cost V 0 bases and J 0 bases, with 11 bases left between them. CDR3 residues: CASSYSVQTANYGYTF. The CDR3 coding sequence is TGTGCCAGCAGTTACTCGGTACAGACCGCTAACTATGGCTACACCTTC.

This clonotype appeared a few times. One end of the junction fails to match germline, which may point to a read error. The V gene is TRBV7-7, the J gene TRBJ2-7, with TRBD2 matching 9 bases. The CDR3 is 13 residues long. In germline, CDR1 is SSHAT, CDR2 FNYEAQ (reference sequence). CDR3 sequence (DNA): TGTGCTAGCAGCTTAGCGGGGGAATACGAGCAGTACTTC. This gives the protein CASSLAGEYEQYF.

Details on this clonotype: This could be a read error, since a much larger clone is one nucleotide away. This chain joins TRBV2 and TRBJ1-2; maybe TRBD1 (5 bases). The CDR3 totals 13 residues. Per germline, CDR1 SNHLY and CDR2 FYNNEI. In DNA form, the CDR3 reads TGTGCCAGCAGTGAACAGGGAAACTATAGCTACACCTTC. Protein sequence: CASSEQGNYSYTF.

In this sample, this clonotype turned up once. This clone may be a read error of a much larger clone one base away. The V gene is TRBV11-2, the J gene TRBJ2-1; D uncertain. With 5 bases removed from V and 8 bases from J, the gap between germline ends came to 13 bases. The CDR3 runs to 13 residues. The germline V gene has CDR1 SGHAT and CDR2 FQNNGV. Here the CDR3 reads CASSPRPDDEQFF. CDR3 DNA sequence: TGTGCCAGCAGCCCCCGGCCTGACGATGAGCAGTTCTTC. Based on the CDR3 plus reference TRBV11-2 and TRBJ2-1, the full variable domain is EAGVAQSPRYKIIEKRQSVAFWCNPISGHATLYWYQQILGQGPKLLIQFQNNGVVDDSQLPKDRFSAERLKGVDSTLKIQPAKLEDSAVYLCASSPRPDDEQFFGPGTRLTVL.

This clonotype was seen at least ten times. The CDR3 sequence: CASSQVVRYQETQYF. The CDR3 DNA reads as TGCGCCAGCAGCCAAGTAGTTCGGTACCAAGAGACCCAGTACTTC. V is TRBV4-1 and J is TRBJ2-5; D is unclear. Germline V gives CDR1 MGHRA, CDR2 YSYEKL. This CDR3 region has 15 residues. Trimming shortened V by 1 base and J by 0 bases, and 9 bases separated the two germline ends.

The rearrangement uses TRBV7-6 and TRBJ1-5; TRBD1 is a possible D gene (5 bases). Per the germline V gene, CDR1 is SGHVS and CDR2 is FNYEAQ. V was clipped by 5 bases and J by 4 bases, with 18 bases between them. CDR3 size: 16 residues. CDR3: CASSPVGGRTNQPQHF. CDR3 in DNA: TGTGCCAGCAGCCCCGTGGGGGGGAGGACAAATCAGCCCCAGCATTTT.

This clonotype was counted only a few times. The rearrangement links TRBV10-3 to TRBJ2-7; TRBD2 matches at 11 bases. This CDR3 has 14 amino acids. Germline lookup yields CDR1 ENHRY and CDR2 SYGVKD. Trimming cost V 5 bases and J 7 bases; bases outside gene matches: 7. The CDR3 reads CAISSLAGGGEQYF. The DNA of the CDR3 is TGTGCCATCAGTAGTCTAGCGGGGGGCGGAGAGCAGTACTTC.

This clonotype appeared many times. The rearrangement joins TRBV20-1 to TRBJ2-7, with D unresolved. Trimming stripped 3 bases from V and 4 bases from J, with 16 bases between. The germline V gene encodes CDR1 DFQATT and CDR2 SNEGSKA (reference sequence). The CDR3 spans 14 residues. DNA of the CDR3: TGCAGTGCTAGGGACCTCCAGCTATCTTACGAGCAGTACTTC. Amino acids: CSARDLQLSYEQYF.

This clonotype appeared a few times. The J gene is TRBJ2-5, the V gene TRBV5-5; TRBD1 matches 7 bases. The CDR3 extends over 16 amino acids. Trimming at V came to 6 bases and at J to 0 bases, leaving 11 bases not matched to a gene. The germline gives CDR1 SGHKS, CDR2 YYEKEE (reference sequence). CDR3 DNA: TGTGCCAGCAACCCGAACCCGACAGGGCACCAAGAGACCCAGTACTTC. Amino acid sequence: CASNPNPTGHQETQYF.

This clonotype was found a few times. V is TRBV12-3 or TRBV12-4 and J is TRBJ2-1; the D is unclear. V was cut by 7 bases and J by 7 bases, with 17 bases left in between. The CDR3 spans 14 residues. For the CDR3, the DNA is TGTGCCAGCACTCCGGTCCTTGGGTTGAATGAGCAGTTCTTC. Amino acids: CASTPVLGLNEQFF.

Points on this clonotype: A much larger clone lies a single base off, so this may be a read error. The chain has TRBV7-9 and TRBJ2-3, with D maybe TRBD1 (5 bases). The length of the CDR3 is 16 residues. Trimming left V 5 bases short and J 0 bases short, with 15 bases between. Germline V CDR1 and CDR2: SEHNR, FQNEAQ (reference sequence). CDR3 in amino acids: CASSPEHRQSTDTQYF. The CDR3, as DNA: TGTGCCAGCAGCCCAGAACATAGACAGAGCACAGATACGCAGTATTTT.

The chain is built from TRBV29-1 and TRBJ1-1; 9 nucleotides match TRBD1. Per the germline V gene, CDR1 is SQVTM and CDR2 is ANQGSEA. Trimming took 7 bases from V and 3 from J; bases not matched to a gene: 6. The CDR3 totals 13 residues. Here the CDR3 reads CSAVQGADTEAFF. The CDR3 DNA reads TGCAGCGCCGTACAGGGGGCGGACACTGAAGCTTTCTTT.

This clonotype was found many times. The rearrangement uses TRBV5-1 and TRBJ1-6, with unresolved D. Deletions cut 1 base from V and 10 bases from J, with 15 bases between. The germline V gene has CDR1 SGHRS and CDR2 YFSETQ. The CDR3 spans 15 residues. The CDR3 sequence: CASSLSAIGNSPLHF. The DNA of the CDR3 is TGCGCCAGCAGCTTGTCTGCGATCGGCAACTCACCCCTCCACTTT.

The rearrangement uses TRBV12-3 or TRBV12-4 and TRBJ1-5, with D unresolved. The CDR3 covers 12 residues. V was clipped by 3 bases and J by 4 bases, with 4 bases between them. The CDR3: CASSFRNQPQHF. As DNA, the CDR3 is TGTGCCAGCAGTTTTAGGAATCAGCCCCAGCATTTT.

This clonotype was seen at least ten times. V is TRBV7-8 and J is TRBJ2-1; TRBD2 might be the D (6 bases). Deletions cut 5 bases from V and 2 bases from J, with 28 bases between. The CDR3 runs 20 residues. The V gene's germline CDR1 is SGHVS and CDR2 FQNEAQ. CDR3 in DNA: TGTGCCAGCAGCCGCCCTGTCCGAAGACTTATAGCGGAAACCTACAATGAGCAGTTCTTC. Its translation is CASSRPVRRLIAETYNEQFF.

This clonotype came up a few times. The chain couples TRBV3-1 to TRBJ1-1; no firm D call. Per the germline V gene, CDR1 is LGHDT and CDR2 is YNNKEL (reference sequence). This CDR3 region has 14 residues. V lost 1 base, J lost 4 bases, and 10 bases lay in between. CDR3 nucleotide sequence: TGTGCCAGCAGCCAAGCCCACCTGGGCACTGAAGCTTTCTTT. Protein product: CASSQAHLGTEAFF.

The V gene is TRBV29-1, the J gene TRBJ1-6, with 8 bases that match TRBD1. Germline V gives CDR1 SQVTM, CDR2 ANQGSEA. The ends lost 6 bases at V and 6 bases at J; junction bases unmatched: 7. The CDR3 has 14 amino acids. The DNA of the CDR3 is TGCAGCGTGCAAAAAGACAGGGGTAATTCACCCCTCCACTTT. It yields the protein CSVQKDRGNSPLHF. Filled out from reference TRBV29-1 and TRBJ1-6, the complete variable domain reads SAVISQKPSRDICQRGTSLTIQCQVDSQVTMMFWYRQQPGQSLTLIATANQGSEATYESGFVIDKFPISRPNLTFSTLTVSNMSPEDSSIYLCSVQKDRGNSPLHFGNGTRLTVT.

At least ten counts were recorded for this clonotype. This chain links TRBV3-1 with TRBJ1-1; D is undetermined. CDR1 is LGHDT and CDR2 is YNNKEL in the germline V gene (reference sequence). Deletions cut 3 bases from V and 6 bases from J, with 8 bases between. The CDR3 covers 12 residues. In nucleotides, the CDR3 is TGTGCCAGCAGCCATGGAGGATCTGAAGCTTTCTTT. Its translation: CASSHGGSEAFF.

Worth noting for this clonotype: It may be a read error: a sequence one base away is much more abundant. The gene calls are TRBV2 and TRBJ2-7; D possibly corresponds to TRBD1 (5 bases). The germline CDR1 and CDR2 sequences are SNHLY and FYNNEI. The CDR3 is made up of 13 amino acids. V shed 8 bases and J shed 2 bases, with 13 bases lying between them. The CDR3 is CASWTWSPYEQYF. The CDR3 region has the DNA TGTGCCAGCTGGACATGGAGCCCCTACGAGCAGTACTTC.

This clonotype came up a few times. CDR3 protein: CARSLHQETQYF. The DNA of the CDR3 is TGTGCCAGAAGCTTGCACCAAGAGACCCAGTACTTC. This rearrangement joins TRBV5-3 to TRBJ2-5; D remains ambiguous. TRBV5-3 is an open reading frame, and its role is uncertain. Between the trimmed V and J ends, which lost 1 base and 0 bases, there was a span of 1 base. The CDR3 totals 12 residues.